Sequencing of this T cell receptor (beta chain) was carried out in a study of blood T cell repertoires in COVID-19. Study overall: The samples span acute and convalescent COVID-19 from the United States, Italy and Spain. Sources were T cells, B-cell-depleted T cells, or PBMCs; the material itself was cDNA or gDNA.

As handled by the study authors: Amplification of reference gene primers was used by the study to estimate nucleated cell counts. The table came from immunoSEQ multiplex PCR; TCRdb's copy has only in-frame clones and leaves some out. V, J and clone size were drawn from that table, and D and trimming were deduced from the DNA. The sample yields fewer than 80,000 clones, around 88% seen once. This CDR3 has 13 amino acids. V was shortened by 4 bases and J by 4 bases, with 9 bases between the two germline ends. In germline, CDR1 is SGDLS, CDR2 YYNGEE. The sample comprised peripheral blood. This chain connects TRBV9 to TRBJ2-1, with D perhaps matching TRBD1 (6 bases). This TCR came from a man aged 25 to 45 with acute or convalescent COVID-19. CDR3 in amino acids: CASSYGQYNEQFF. For the CDR3, the DNA is TGTGCCAGCAGCTACGGACAGTACAATGAGCAGTTCTTC.